Listed below are T cell receptor beta chains from one sample, sequenced in a study of molecular identifiers for immune sequencing clone quantification. TCRdb re-analysed the PCR reads in MiXCR, keeping a single row per CDR3 protein. Of around 100,000 distinct CDR3 sequences listed, 36% are singletons. Sequencing was done on a sample of naive CD8+ T cells from blood, with Jurkat cell RNA spiked in. The receptor source for this set is a human donor in good health. Some libraries in this study had Jurkat cell RNA spiked in. Both conserved end residues are part of each CDR3. D genes are given only for firm matches. Some rows have no size entry. The others give once, few or many, or a class for an expanded clone.

V gene: TRBV5-1; clone size: few; D gene: TRBD2; J gene: TRBJ2-1; CDR3 DNA: TGCGCCAGCAGCTTGGCCCCTAGCGGGAGAGGCTTTTCCTACAATGAGCAGTTCTTC; CDR3 protein: CASSLAPSGRGFSYNEQFF
V gene: TRBV29-1; clone size: NA; D gene: NA; J gene: TRBJ1-1; CDR3 DNA: TGCAGCGTTGGAGAGTTACAGCAACAGAACACTGAAGCTTTCTTT; CDR3 protein: CSVGELQQQNTEAFF
V gene: TRBV27; clone size: NA; D gene: TRBD2; J gene: TRBJ2-5; CDR3 DNA: TGTGCCAGCAGACTAGCGGGAGCCTTTCAAGAGACCCAGTACTTC; CDR3 protein: CASRLAGAFQETQYF
V gene: TRBV13; clone size: NA; D gene: NA; J gene: TRBJ1-1; CDR3 DNA: TGTGCCAGCAGCCCGAGACAGGCAAACACTGAAGCTATCTTT; CDR3 protein: CASSPRQANTEAIF
V gene: TRBV7-2; clone size: NA; D gene: TRBD2; J gene: TRBJ2-1; CDR3 DNA: TGTGCCAGCAGCCCACGGCCTAGCGGTCCATGGAGGGCCAATGAGCAGTTCTTC; CDR3 protein: CASSPRPSGPWRANEQFF
V gene: TRBV28; clone size: many; D gene: NA; J gene: TRBJ2-2; CDR3 DNA: TGTGCCAGTACCGACACCGGGGAGCTGTTTTTT; CDR3 protein: CASTDTGELFF
V gene: TRBV6-2/TRBV6-3; clone size: NA; D gene: TRBD2; J gene: TRBJ2-2; CDR3 DNA: TGTGCCAGCAGTTACGCCCTAGCGGGAGGCGGGGAGCTGTTTTTT; CDR3 protein: CASSYALAGGGELFF
V gene: TRBV7-9; clone size: many; D gene: NA; J gene: TRBJ2-7; CDR3 DNA: TGTGCCAGCAGCTTAGATGGGATGGGGTACGAGCAGTACTTC; CDR3 protein: CASSLDGMGYEQYF
V gene: TRBV4-3; clone size: NA; D gene: NA; J gene: TRBJ2-7; CDR3 DNA: TGCGCCAGCAGCCGAGGGAATGCGCAGTACTTC; CDR3 protein: CASSRGNAQYF
V gene: TRBV7-3; clone size: NA; D gene: NA; J gene: TRBJ1-6; CDR3 DNA: TGTGCCAGCAGCTTAACTGGGGTTGGGAAATCACCCCTCCACTTT; CDR3 protein: CASSLTGVGKSPLHF
V gene: TRBV19; clone size: few; D gene: NA; J gene: TRBJ2-7; CDR3 DNA: TGTGCCAGTAGTATGGGTGGCGACTATGCACCCTACGAGCAGTACTTC; CDR3 protein: CASSMGGDYAPYEQYF
V gene: TRBV4-1; clone size: few; D gene: NA; J gene: TRBJ1-5; CDR3 DNA: TGCGCCAGCAGCCCACGACCGGGCTATCAGCCCCAGCATTTT; CDR3 protein: CASSPRPGYQPQHF
V gene: TRBV5-1; clone size: few; D gene: TRBD2; J gene: TRBJ2-7; CDR3 DNA: TGCGCCAGCCCGAAAAAAGCGGGATTCTCCTACGAGCAGTACTTC; CDR3 protein: CASPKKAGFSYEQYF
V gene: TRBV6-6; clone size: few; D gene: NA; J gene: TRBJ2-2; CDR3 DNA: TGTGCCAGCAGTTACTCTGGGGGCGAAACCGGGGAGCTGTTTTTT; CDR3 protein: CASSYSGGETGELFF
V gene: TRBV6-5; clone size: NA; D gene: TRBD1; J gene: TRBJ1-2; CDR3 DNA: TGTGCCAGCAGCACCGGGACAGGCTTCCTGGGAGGCTACACCTTC; CDR3 protein: CASSTGTGFLGGYTF
V gene: TRBV6-2/TRBV6-3; clone size: NA; D gene: NA; J gene: TRBJ2-4; CDR3 DNA: TGTGCCAGCAGTTACTCGGGGGACCCCCGGGCCAAAAACATTCAGTACTTC; CDR3 protein: CASSYSGDPRAKNIQYF
V gene: TRBV11-2; clone size: many; D gene: TRBD2; J gene: TRBJ2-7; CDR3 DNA: TGTGCCAGCAGCTTGGTGCGGGAGGGCAACGAGCAGTACTTC; CDR3 protein: CASSLVREGNEQYF
V gene: TRBV20-1; clone size: few; D gene: NA; J gene: TRBJ2-7; CDR3 DNA: TGCAGTGCTAGGCCGGTTTGGGGGACGCGGGTATACGAGCAGTACTTC; CDR3 protein: CSARPVWGTRVYEQYF
V gene: TRBV7-8; clone size: NA; D gene: NA; J gene: TRBJ2-1; CDR3 DNA: TGTGCCAGCAGCTTAGCGGGGAGCGGTGAGCAGATCTTC; CDR3 protein: CASSLAGSGEQIF
V gene: TRBV27; clone size: many; D gene: NA; J gene: TRBJ2-3; CDR3 DNA: TGTGCCAGCCTAGGGGAAGATACGCAGTATTTT; CDR3 protein: CASLGEDTQYF
V gene: TRBV19; clone size: few; D gene: NA; J gene: TRBJ2-6; CDR3 DNA: TGTGCCAGTAGTATAATGGGCTCTGGGGCCAACGTCCTGACTTTC; CDR3 protein: CASSIMGSGANVLTF
V gene: TRBV12-3/TRBV12-4; clone size: many; D gene: TRBD1; J gene: TRBJ1-4; CDR3 DNA: TGTGCCAGCAGCCCGGGGACAGGAGTAGAAAAACTGTTTTTT; CDR3 protein: CASSPGTGVEKLFF
V gene: TRBV7-9; clone size: few; D gene: TRBD1; J gene: TRBJ1-5; CDR3 DNA: TGTGCCAGCAGCACGGGACAGCCCAATCAGCCCCAGCATTTT; CDR3 protein: CASSTGQPNQPQHF
V gene: TRBV19; clone size: many; D gene: NA; J gene: TRBJ2-4; CDR3 DNA: TGTGCCAGTAGTATGCCCCTAGCCAAAAACATTCAGTACTTC; CDR3 protein: CASSMPLAKNIQYF
V gene: TRBV4-3; clone size: NA; D gene: NA; J gene: TRBJ2-7; CDR3 DNA: TGCGCCAGCAGGCCTGCGCGGTACTACGAGCAGTACTTC; CDR3 protein: CASRPARYYEQYF
V gene: TRBV20-1; clone size: NA; D gene: NA; J gene: TRBJ2-4; CDR3 DNA: TGCAGTGCTAGAGAACGCGCTCTAGGGAACATTCAGTGCTTC; CDR3 protein: CSARERALGNIQCF
V gene: TRBV6-5; clone size: few; D gene: NA; J gene: TRBJ1-2; CDR3 DNA: TGTGCCAGCAGCCGCCCGTCTTCAGGAGACTATGGCTACACCTTC; CDR3 protein: CASSRPSSGDYGYTF